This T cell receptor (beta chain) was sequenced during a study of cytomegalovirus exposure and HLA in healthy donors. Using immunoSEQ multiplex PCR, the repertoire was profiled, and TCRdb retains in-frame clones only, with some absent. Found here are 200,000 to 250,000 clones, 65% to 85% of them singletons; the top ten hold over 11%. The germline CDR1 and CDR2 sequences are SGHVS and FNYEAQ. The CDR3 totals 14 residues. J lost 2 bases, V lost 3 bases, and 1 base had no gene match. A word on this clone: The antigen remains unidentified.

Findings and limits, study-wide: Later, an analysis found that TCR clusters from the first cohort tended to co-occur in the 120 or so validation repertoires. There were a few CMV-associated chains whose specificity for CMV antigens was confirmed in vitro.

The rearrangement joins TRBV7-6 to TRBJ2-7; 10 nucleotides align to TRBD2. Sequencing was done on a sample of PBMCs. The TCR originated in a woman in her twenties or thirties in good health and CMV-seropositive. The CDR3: CASSFGLAAYEQYF. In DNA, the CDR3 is TGTGCCAGCAGCTTCGGACTAGCGGCCTACGAGCAGTACTTC.